A selection of T cell receptor beta chains follows, all from one sample in a study of metastatic and nonmetastatic thyroid tumors. TCRdb reprocessed the PCR reads via MiXCR. The profile shows approximately 38,000 clones, approximately 30% of them singletons. Sequenced: blood. All receptors derive from a male donor with papillary thyroid cancer or a benign thyroid nodule (not recorded which). Some clones in this sample may be carry-over from other donors' samples. Each CDR3 is given with its conserved first and last residue. Each record gives: clone size, D gene, V gene, J gene, CDR3 DNA, CDR3 protein. D genes are given only for firm matches. The listing skips clone size in some rows; elsewhere it reads once, few, many or a size class.

clone_size: .
d_call: TRBD1
v_call: TRBV19
j_call: TRBJ1-2
cdr3_nt: TGTGCCAGTAACAGGGGGCTGAAGGACTACTATGGCTACACCTTC
cdr3_aa: CASNRGLKDYYGYTF

clone_size: .
d_call: .
v_call: TRBV11-2
j_call: TRBJ2-7
cdr3_nt: TGTGCCAGCAGCTTGGGTGTGGGACAAGGGCTCAGCGAGCAGTACTTC
cdr3_aa: CASSLGVGQGLSEQYF

clone_size: .
d_call: .
v_call: TRBV19
j_call: TRBJ1-5
cdr3_nt: TGTGTCAGTAGTATAGGGAGTCCTAGCAATCAGCCCCAGCATTTT
cdr3_aa: CVSSIGSPSNQPQHF

clone_size: .
d_call: .
v_call: TRBV5-1
j_call: TRBJ1-2
cdr3_nt: TGCGCCAGCAGCAGTACATTTTCGGGCTACACCTTC
cdr3_aa: CASSSTFSGYTF

clone_size: many
d_call: .
v_call: TRBV10-3
j_call: TRBJ2-3
cdr3_nt: TGTGCCAGCCAAGGGACACTTGGGACAGATACGCAGTATTTT
cdr3_aa: CASQGTLGTDTQYF

clone_size: medium-sized
d_call: .
v_call: TRBV30
j_call: TRBJ1-2
cdr3_nt: TGTGCCTGGATTCCCCCAGGCCTATCTAACTATGGCTACACCTTC
cdr3_aa: CAWIPPGLSNYGYTF

clone_size: medium-sized
d_call: TRBD2
v_call: TRBV2
j_call: TRBJ2-7
cdr3_nt: TGTGCCACGCGGGAGGGCCTTATCGACGAGCAGTACTTC
cdr3_aa: CATREGLIDEQYF

clone_size: .
d_call: TRBD1
v_call: TRBV5-1
j_call: TRBJ1-1
cdr3_nt: TGCGCCAGCAGCCCGGACAGGGCCACTGAAGCTTTCTTT
cdr3_aa: CASSPDRATEAFF

clone_size: .
d_call: .
v_call: TRBV12-5
j_call: TRBJ1-1
cdr3_nt: TGTGCTAGTGGTCTGCCGACCCCCGGGACGGTTAACACTGAAGCTTTCTTT
cdr3_aa: CASGLPTPGTVNTEAFF

clone_size: many
d_call: TRBD2
v_call: TRBV6-1
j_call: TRBJ2-2
cdr3_nt: TGTGCCGGGAGGACTAGCGGGTATTTGACCGGGGAGCTGTTTTTT
cdr3_aa: CAGRTSGYLTGELFF

clone_size: few
d_call: .
v_call: TRBV6-1
j_call: TRBJ1-2
cdr3_nt: TGTGCCAGCACCCGGGGGGGGGCCCCTAACTATGGCTACACCTTC
cdr3_aa: CASTRGGAPNYGYTF

clone_size: few
d_call: TRBD1
v_call: TRBV28
j_call: TRBJ2-7
cdr3_nt: TGTGCCAGCAGTCCCCCCGGGACAGCCTACGAGCAGTACTTC
cdr3_aa: CASSPPGTAYEQYF

clone_size: many
d_call: TRBD2
v_call: TRBV7-9
j_call: TRBJ2-3
cdr3_nt: TGTGCCAGCAGCTCACGTAGCGGGCCGCCCACAGATACGCAGTATTTT
cdr3_aa: CASSSRSGPPTDTQYF

clone_size: .
d_call: .
v_call: TRBV18
j_call: TRBJ2-6
cdr3_nt: TGTGCCGGCTCACCCCCGTGGGTGGAGGCTGGGGCCAACGTCCTGACTTTC
cdr3_aa: CAGSPPWVEAGANVLTF

clone_size: few
d_call: TRBD1
v_call: TRBV5-1
j_call: TRBJ1-4
cdr3_nt: TGCGCCAGCAGCACCGGGGACAGCGCAGAAAAACTGTTTTTT
cdr3_aa: CASSTGDSAEKLFF

clone_size: .
d_call: .
v_call: TRBV20-1
j_call: TRBJ1-1
cdr3_nt: TGCAGTGCTATTGGGGTCAGATCAAACACTGAAGCTTTCTTT
cdr3_aa: CSAIGVRSNTEAFF

clone_size: .
d_call: .
v_call: TRBV6-1
j_call: TRBJ1-5
cdr3_nt: TGTGCCAGCAGTGAATGGCAGAACAATCAGCCCCAGCATTTT
cdr3_aa: CASSEWQNNQPQHF

clone_size: many
d_call: TRBD1
v_call: TRBV2
j_call: TRBJ2-5
cdr3_nt: TGTGCCAGCAGTGCCCACAGGGACAGGGGGAGGGGGACCCAGTACTTC
cdr3_aa: CASSAHRDRGRGTQYF

clone_size: many
d_call: TRBD2
v_call: TRBV18
j_call: TRBJ2-4
cdr3_nt: TGTGCCAGCTCACCAACCACTACTAGCGGGAGGGGCAAAAACATTCAGTACTTC
cdr3_aa: CASSPTTTSGRGKNIQYF

clone_size: few
d_call: .
v_call: TRBV28
j_call: TRBJ1-3
cdr3_nt: TGTGCCAGCAGTTTCGGCTCTGGAAACACCATATATTTT
cdr3_aa: CASSFGSGNTIYF

clone_size: many
d_call: .
v_call: TRBV6-1
j_call: TRBJ2-7
cdr3_nt: TGTGCCAGCTTTGGGGACCCCTACGAGCAGTACTTC
cdr3_aa: CASFGDPYEQYF

clone_size: .
d_call: TRBD2
v_call: TRBV6-1
j_call: TRBJ2-1
cdr3_nt: TGTGCCACACGACTAGCTGGTGAGCAGTTCTTC
cdr3_aa: CATRLAGEQFF

clone_size: many
d_call: TRBD1
v_call: TRBV19
j_call: TRBJ1-3
cdr3_nt: TGTGCCAGTAGTATCGGGACAGGGAAGGGAAACACCATATATTTT
cdr3_aa: CASSIGTGKGNTIYF

clone_size: .
d_call: TRBD1
v_call: TRBV27
j_call: TRBJ1-4
cdr3_nt: TGTGCCAGCAGTTCGTCGGACAGGGGAGGTAATAAACTGTTTTTT
cdr3_aa: CASSSSDRGGNKLFF

clone_size: medium-sized
d_call: .
v_call: TRBV6-2/TRBV6-3
j_call: TRBJ2-7
cdr3_nt: TGTGCCAGCAGTTACGGTATCCTCTCCTACGAGCAGTACTTC
cdr3_aa: CASSYGILSYEQYF

clone_size: .
d_call: TRBD1
v_call: TRBV5-1
j_call: TRBJ2-7
cdr3_nt: TGCGCCAGCAGCCCGGGGACAGGGTCCCTCGAGCAGTACTTC
cdr3_aa: CASSPGTGSLEQYF

clone_size: many
d_call: TRBD2
v_call: TRBV6-1
j_call: TRBJ2-1
cdr3_nt: TGTGCCACCCTCGCGGGACTAGCCAACAATGAGCAGTTCTTC
cdr3_aa: CATLAGLANNEQFF

clone_size: .
d_call: .
v_call: TRBV6-2/TRBV6-3
j_call: TRBJ2-7
cdr3_nt: TGTGCCAGCAGCTTCACGGGCGAGCAGTACTTC
cdr3_aa: CASSFTGEQYF

clone_size: .
d_call: .
v_call: TRBV18
j_call: TRBJ2-7
cdr3_nt: TGTGCCAGCTCACCACCCGGGTTCGGGGACGAGCAGTACTTC
cdr3_aa: CASSPPGFGDEQYF

clone_size: many
d_call: .
v_call: TRBV7-6
j_call: TRBJ1-3
cdr3_nt: TGTGCCAGCAGCTTGGGACTAGCAGGAAACACCATATATTTT
cdr3_aa: CASSLGLAGNTIYF

clone_size: few
d_call: TRBD1
v_call: TRBV6-6
j_call: TRBJ1-2
cdr3_nt: TGTGCCAGCAGTTACAAGGACAGGGTCTTGAATGGCTACACCTTC
cdr3_aa: CASSYKDRVLNGYTF

clone_size: few
d_call: TRBD1
v_call: TRBV6-5
j_call: TRBJ2-1
cdr3_nt: TGTGCCAGCAGTTACTCGGCAGGGGGTGGTGAGCAGTTCTTC
cdr3_aa: CASSYSAGGGEQFF

clone_size: .
d_call: TRBD1
v_call: TRBV5-1
j_call: TRBJ1-6
cdr3_nt: TGCGCCAGCAGCCCAGGGACAGGGACGCCTAATTCACCCCTCCACTTT
cdr3_aa: CASSPGTGTPNSPLHF

clone_size: few
d_call: TRBD1
v_call: TRBV2
j_call: TRBJ1-1
cdr3_nt: TGTGCCAGCAGTGAAGCGTTCCCCGGGACAGGGGTATTCCTGAACACTGAAGCTTTCTTT
cdr3_aa: CASSEAFPGTGVFLNTEAFF

clone_size: .
d_call: .
v_call: TRBV4-1
j_call: TRBJ1-1
cdr3_nt: TGCGCCAGCAGCCAAGCGGGGCAAAGGGTTGAAGCTTTCTTT
cdr3_aa: CASSQAGQRVEAFF

clone_size: .
d_call: TRBD1
v_call: TRBV7-9
j_call: TRBJ1-1
cdr3_nt: TGTGCCAGCAGCACACAGACAGGGAGGACGACTGAAGCTTTCTTT
cdr3_aa: CASSTQTGRTTEAFF

clone_size: .
d_call: .
v_call: TRBV20-1
j_call: TRBJ2-4
cdr3_nt: TGCAGTGCTGCTTTACAGGGAATCGGCATTCAGTACTTC
cdr3_aa: CSAALQGIGIQYF

clone_size: many
d_call: TRBD2
v_call: TRBV6-4
j_call: TRBJ2-3
cdr3_nt: TGTGCCAGCAGTGCCGGGACTAGCGGCACAGATACGCAGTATTTT
cdr3_aa: CASSAGTSGTDTQYF

clone_size: medium-sized
d_call: .
v_call: TRBV20-1
j_call: TRBJ2-3
cdr3_nt: TGCAGTGCTAGATCCGAGAATACCGGTGATACGCAGTATTTT
cdr3_aa: CSARSENTGDTQYF

clone_size: .
d_call: TRBD1
v_call: TRBV2
j_call: TRBJ2-7
cdr3_nt: TGTGCCAGCAGTGGGGACAGGGAAACGTTGGGCGAGCAGTACTTC
cdr3_aa: CASSGDRETLGEQYF

clone_size: .
d_call: TRBD2
v_call: TRBV19
j_call: TRBJ2-7
cdr3_nt: TGTGCCAGCCTTACTAGCGGGAGCTCCTACGAGCAGTACTTC
cdr3_aa: CASLTSGSSYEQYF

clone_size: few
d_call: TRBD2
v_call: TRBV27
j_call: TRBJ2-5
cdr3_nt: TGTGCCACCAGCAGAGTAGCGGGAGAGACCCAGTACTTC
cdr3_aa: CATSRVAGETQYF

clone_size: .
d_call: .
v_call: TRBV6-2/TRBV6-3
j_call: TRBJ2-7
cdr3_nt: TGTGCCAGCAGTTACTCGCTGGGGGGGCCTTCCGAGCAGTACTTC
cdr3_aa: CASSYSLGGPSEQYF

clone_size: few
d_call: TRBD1
v_call: TRBV27
j_call: TRBJ2-7
cdr3_nt: TGTGCCAGCAGTCCTGGGACAGGGTTCGAGCAGTACTTC
cdr3_aa: CASSPGTGFEQYF

clone_size: .
d_call: TRBD1
v_call: TRBV7-6
j_call: TRBJ1-1
cdr3_nt: TGTGCCAGCAGCTTAGCGGCAGGGGGCACTGAAGCTTTCTTT
cdr3_aa: CASSLAAGGTEAFF

clone_size: medium-sized
d_call: TRBD1
v_call: TRBV20-1
j_call: TRBJ1-5
cdr3_nt: TGCAGTGCTAGAGCCATCCCCAGGGGGAGCCAGCCCCAGCATTTT
cdr3_aa: CSARAIPRGSQPQHF

clone_size: few
d_call: .
v_call: TRBV6-5
j_call: TRBJ2-1
cdr3_nt: TGTGCCAGCAGTTACACCCGAGGGGGCTCCTACAATGAGCAGTTCTTC
cdr3_aa: CASSYTRGGSYNEQFF

clone_size: .
d_call: .
v_call: TRBV18
j_call: TRBJ1-2
cdr3_nt: TGTGCCAGCTCAACTTTCGTCGAGACAGGTTTTTCCGGCGGCTACACCTTC
cdr3_aa: CASSTFVETGFSGGYTF

clone_size: .
d_call: .
v_call: TRBV5-1
j_call: TRBJ2-2
cdr3_nt: TGCGCCAGCACCTTTGAGGGGCTTGGGAACACCGGGGAGCTGTTTTTT
cdr3_aa: CASTFEGLGNTGELFF

clone_size: .
d_call: TRBD1
v_call: TRBV20-1
j_call: TRBJ2-1
cdr3_nt: TGCAGTGCTAGAGGGGACAGGGGGCGGTTAGTCTACAATGAGCAGTTCTTC
cdr3_aa: CSARGDRGRLVYNEQFF

clone_size: many
d_call: .
v_call: TRBV10-2
j_call: TRBJ1-1
cdr3_nt: TGCGCCAGCAGTGAGACAGAACCTAACACTGAAGCTTTCTTT
cdr3_aa: CASSETEPNTEAFF